The clone carrying this T cell receptor beta chain has at least ten counts. Using a J-beta primer mix together with a sample-barcoded 5' primer, a second PCR was run for roughly 6 to 11 cycles. From the 5' RACE reads, TCRdb called clonotypes with MiXCR, one entry per CDR3 protein. The sample carries around 900,000 distinct CDR3 sequences, under 35% recorded once. This entry belongs to a study of blood T cells in healthy people across ages. The CDR3 covers 13 residues. V was shortened by 6 bases and J by 4 bases, with 10 bases between the two germline ends. Per the germline V gene, CDR1 is MNHEY and CDR2 is SMNVEV (reference sequence).

This chain connects TRBV27 to TRBJ2-1, with D unclear. Specimen: blood. This receptor was identified in a woman of 80 years or more in good health. CDR3 loop: CASRRVGYNEQFF. As DNA, the CDR3 is TGTGCCAGCAGAAGGGTGGGATACAATGAGCAGTTCTTC.